The 24 T cell receptor beta chains below come from one sample, sequenced in a study of T cell responses to AZD1222 COVID-19 vaccine. Libraries were prepared by immunoSEQ multiplex PCR; TCRdb keeps only in-frame clonotypes and omits some of them. The table has under 140,000 clones, approximately 94% seen once; the top ten hold 2.9%. The specimen comprised peripheral blood, sampled 28 days after the second AZD1222 dose. The receptor set was obtained from an adult who received the AZD1222 COVID-19 vaccine.

The chain has TRBV12-5 and TRBJ2-7; perhaps TRBD1 as D (5 bases). CDR1 is LGHNT, CDR2 FRNRAP, per germline. The CDR3 runs to 12 residues. V gave up 6 bases and J gave up 1 base, with 7 bases separating them. DNA for the CDR3: TGTGCTAGTGGCCCAGGGTCCTACGAGCAGTACTTC. It codes for CASGPGSYEQYF. Together with reference TRBV12-5 and TRBJ2-7, the CDR3 gives the full variable domain: DARVTQTPRHKVTEMGQEVTMRCQPILGHNTVFWYRQTMMQGLELLAYFRNRAPLDDSGMPKDRFSAEMPDATLATLKIQPSEPRDSAVYFCASGPGSYEQYFGPGTRLTVT.

CDR3 in amino acids: CASSGTDYEQYF. The CDR3 DNA is TGTGCCAGCAGTGGGACTGACTACGAGCAGTACTTC. The rearrangement links TRBV2 to TRBJ2-7; TRBD2 is a possible D gene (5 bases). In germline, CDR1 is SNHLY, CDR2 FYNNEI. V lost 4 bases to trimming and J lost 3 bases, with 7 bases between them. The CDR3 spans 12 residues.

The genes are TRBV18 and TRBJ2-5; 7 nucleotides align to TRBD2. This CDR3 is 17 amino acids long. Germline loops: CDR1 KGHSH, CDR2 LQKENI. After removal of 6 bases from V and 7 bases from J, the junction contained 20 bases not matched to a gene. CDR3 nucleotides: TGTGCCAGCTCGGGAGCGGGAAGTCTTCAAGTCGGTGGGACCCAGTACTTC. It codes for CASSGAGSLQVGGTQYF.

The V call is TRBV5-1, the J call TRBJ2-7; maybe TRBD1 (6 bases). CDR3 length: 13 amino acids. Germline V gene lookup returns CDR1 SGHRS and CDR2 YFSETQ. V gave up 1 base and J gave up 2 bases, with 7 bases separating them. CDR3 residues: CASSLRDTYEQYF. Written as DNA, the CDR3 is TGCGCCAGCAGCTTGCGGGACACCTACGAGCAGTACTTC.

The chain uses TRBV24-1 and TRBJ2-6, with a weak D call TRBD2 (5 bases). The CDR3 runs to 18 residues. Between the trimmed V and J ends, which lost 0 bases and 1 base, there was a span of 12 bases. Germline-derived CDR1 and CDR2 are KGHDR and SFDVKD. CDR3 bases: TGTGCCACCAGTGATTTGACGGAGGAGGTTTCTGGGGCCAACGTCCTGACTTTC. It yields the protein CATSDLTEEVSGANVLTF.

V is TRBV10-3 and J is TRBJ1-2; D is ambiguous. The V gene's germline CDR1 is ENHRY and CDR2 SYGVKD. This CDR3 has 14 amino acids. V was trimmed by 0 bases and J by 6 bases, leaving 11 bases between them. CDR3 nucleotides: TGTGCCATCAGTGAGTCTTACGGTACCCATGGCTACACCTTC. It translates to CAISESYGTHGYTF.

J is TRBJ1-1 and V is TRBV5-1; the D gene is possibly TRBD1 (6 bases). The CDR3 length is 12 residues. V was pared by 4 bases and J by 8 bases, with 12 bases between. The germline gives CDR1 SGHRS, CDR2 YFSETQ. CDR3 sequence reads: CASSVSGTEAFF. The CDR3 nucleotides are TGCGCCAGCAGCGTCTCCGGGACAGAAGCTTTCTTT.

This clone was counted a few times. The rearrangement links TRBV10-3 to TRBJ2-5, with D possibly matching TRBD1 (6 bases). Germline V gives CDR1 ENHRY, CDR2 SYGVKD. With 5 bases removed from V and 2 bases from J, the gap between germline ends came to 12 bases. This CDR3 contains 14 residues. The CDR3 nucleotides read TGTGCCATCAGTACAGGGTCGACGCAAGAGACCCAGTACTTC. Translated: CAISTGSTQETQYF.

V is TRBV19 and J is TRBJ1-2; D gene ambiguous. This CDR3 region has 13 residues. Per the germline V gene, CDR1 is LNHDA and CDR2 is SQIVND (reference sequence). Trimming removed 4 bases at V and 4 bases at J, with 10 bases between. The CDR3 sequence is CASSTLIFYGYTF. DNA of the CDR3: TGTGCCAGTAGTACCTTGATCTTCTATGGCTACACCTTC.

This clone was observed a single time. This chain uses TRBV27 with TRBJ1-4; D call uncertain. The CDR3 has 19 amino acids. Germline loops: CDR1 MNHEY, CDR2 SMNVEV (reference sequence). Deletions cut 5 bases from V and 0 bases from J, with 22 bases between. This CDR3 reads CASSPRKLTRLATNEKLFF. CDR3 DNA sequence: TGTGCCAGCAGTCCCCGAAAACTCACCCGTCTGGCAACTAATGAAAAACTGTTTTTT.

The rearrangement uses TRBV18 and TRBJ2-1, with 13 bases identical to TRBD2. The CDR3 is 18 amino acids. Trimming at V came to 3 bases and at J to 8 bases, leaving 13 bases not matched to a gene. Germline CDR1 KGHSH, CDR2 LQKENI. The CDR3 DNA sequence: TGTGCCAGCTCACCCTCCCGGAGTACTAGCGGGGGGGCGGATGAGCAGTTCTTC. It specifies CASSPSRSTSGGADEQFF.

The chain carries TRBV6-1 and TRBJ1-1, with a possible D match to TRBD1 (5 bases). This CDR3 has 15 residues. Germline values: CDR1 MNHNS, CDR2 SASEGT. V was shortened by 2 bases and J by 3 bases, with 13 bases between the two germline ends. The CDR3 region has the DNA TGTGCCAGCAGTGAACCGTCACGGGGGGACACTGAAGCTTTCTTT. Amino acids: CASSEPSRGDTEAFF.

The chain recombines TRBV5-6 with TRBJ1-1, with a possible D match to TRBD1 (5 bases). The CDR3 loop spans 14 amino acids. CDR1 SGHDT and CDR2 YYEEEE come from the germline V gene. Trimming pared 0 bases from V and 4 bases from J, leaving 10 bases between. CDR3 sequence reads: CASSLVARGTEAFF. DNA of the CDR3: TGTGCCAGCAGCTTGGTAGCAAGGGGCACTGAAGCTTTCTTT.

This clone came up once. J is TRBJ1-6 and V is TRBV13, with no clear D. Deletions cut 6 bases from V and 6 bases from J, with 12 bases between. The CDR3 is 14 residues long. Germline-derived CDR1 and CDR2 are PRHDT and FYEKMQ (reference sequence). CDR3 DNA: TGTGCCAGCAGTTATGGACGGCCTAATTCACCCCTCCACTTT. Amino acid sequence: CASSYGRPNSPLHF.

The CDR3 loop is CASRHLAGGYTGELFF. CDR3 sequence (DNA): TGTGCCAGCAGACACCTAGCGGGAGGGTACACCGGGGAGCTGTTTTTT. The rearrangement links TRBV27 to TRBJ2-2; 12 bases are shared with TRBD2. The ends lost 6 bases at V and 3 bases at J; junction bases unmatched: 5. Germline CDR1 is MNHEY and CDR2 is SMNVEV (reference sequence). This CDR3 has 16 residues.

This rearrangement joins TRBV19 to TRBJ1-2; the match to TRBD1 covers 7 bases. The CDR3 runs to 18 residues. With V trimmed by 3 bases and J by 7 bases, 20 bases remained unmatched. Germline V gene lookup returns CDR1 LNHDA and CDR2 SQIVND (reference sequence). The CDR3 is CASSMATGTSIGEGGYTF. CDR3 nucleotides: TGTGCCAGTAGTATGGCGACAGGGACCTCTATAGGGGAGGGTGGCTACACCTTC.

This CDR3 reads CASSSTGTGGNEQYF. The CDR3 DNA follows: TGTGCCAGCAGCAGTACCGGGACAGGGGGAAACGAGCAGTACTTC. The chain combines TRBV7-9 with TRBJ2-7; 11 nucleotides line up with TRBD1. CDR3 length equals 15 residues. Germline-derived CDR1 and CDR2 are SEHNR and FQNEAQ (reference sequence). V trimming: 5 bases; J trimming: 5 bases; junction bases outside the gene matches: 8.

This chain's CDR3 is CASSQAPVGVGLGYTF. The CDR3 nucleotides read TGCGCCAGCAGCCAAGCCCCGGTCGGGGTGGGGCTTGGCTACACCTTC. The gene calls are TRBV4-1 and TRBJ1-2; weak D call: TRBD1 (5 bases). Looked up from germline, CDR1 is MGHRA and CDR2 is YSYEKL. This CDR3 contains 16 residues. V was trimmed by 1 base and J by 7 bases, leaving 19 bases between them.

The genes are TRBV7-9 and TRBJ1-4; 8 bases match TRBD1. Germline V lookup: CDR1 SEHNR, CDR2 FQNEAQ (reference sequence). Trimming cost V 5 bases and J 8 bases; bases outside gene matches: 7. The CDR3 loop spans 14 amino acids. CDR3 residues: CASSVGQGNEKLFF. The CDR3 DNA reads as TGTGCCAGCAGCGTAGGACAGGGTAACGAAAAACTGTTTTTT.

The V and J genes are TRBV7-5 and TRBJ1-5. TRBV7-5 is listed as a pseudogene. The CDR3 runs 13 residues. This CDR3 is CVRSLRRCQPQHF. The DNA for the CDR3 is TGTGTCAGAAGCTTGCGGCGATGTCAGCCCCAGCATTTT.

The chain couples TRBV7-9 to TRBJ1-2, with D uncertain. CDR3 length: 12 residues. Looked up from germline, CDR1 is SEHNR and CDR2 is FQNEAQ (reference sequence). V lost 2 bases and J 8 bases, leaving 9 bases between the germline ends. In nucleotides, the CDR3 is TGTGCCAGCAGCTTATTGGGAAAGGGCTACACCTTC. Translating gives CASSLLGKGYTF.

The chain joins TRBV19 to TRBJ2-7; TRBD2 might be the D (6 bases). V gave up 3 bases and J gave up 3 bases, with 12 bases separating them. Germline loops: CDR1 LNHDA, CDR2 SQIVND (reference sequence). The CDR3 sequence is 14 residues long. The CDR3 spells CASSMGPGVYEQYF. In nucleotides, the CDR3 is TGTGCCAGTAGTATGGGCCCGGGGGTCTACGAGCAGTACTTC.

The V call is TRBV11-2, the J call TRBJ1-2; D possibly corresponds to TRBD1 (6 bases). CDR3 size: 17 residues. Trimming removed 4 bases at V and 4 bases at J, with 22 bases between. In germline, CDR1 is SGHAT, CDR2 FQNNGV. In DNA, the CDR3 is TGTGCCAGCAGCTCAATACAGGGTCCCAACAGAAGCTATGGCTACACCTTC. It specifies CASSSIQGPNRSYGYTF.

V and J are TRBV19 and TRBJ1-1; D might be TRBD1 (6 bases). In germline, CDR1 is LNHDA, CDR2 SQIVND (reference sequence). The CDR3 covers 13 residues. Trimming left V 7 bases short and J 3 bases short, with 12 bases between. The CDR3 DNA is TGTGCCAGTATTACACAGGGCTACACTGAAGCTTTCTTT. It codes for CASITQGYTEAFF.